The present T cell receptor (beta chain) was sequenced within a study of CD8 T cells in ankylosing spondylitis. The CDR3 is 15 residues long. Germline assignment: CDR1 LNHDA and CDR2 SQIVND (reference sequence). V lost 6 bases and J lost 1, with 13 bases in between. This clonotype was observed a few times. Each CDR3 protein is one row after TCRdb ran MiXCR on the 5' RACE reads. This table has about 52,000 distinct CDR3 sequences, about 7% appearing once. The J gene is TRBJ1-5, the V gene TRBV19, with D hard to call. The receptor was isolated from a female donor with ankylosing spondylitis or in good health (not recorded which). The specimen sequenced was blood, either unsorted or a sorted T cell fraction (not recorded which). DNA for the CDR3: TGTGCCAGTAGACTTTTAACGGGGAGCAATCAGCCCCAGCATTTT. As protein: CASRLLTGSNQPQHF.